This TCR beta chain originates from a study of control samples from healthy donors and cancer patients. This CDR3 has 16 amino acids. Trimming removed 1 base from V and 0 bases from J; junction bases left unmatched: 4. CDR1 is SEHNR, CDR2 FQNEAQ, per germline (reference sequence). Method: immunoSEQ multiplex PCR; TCRdb's copy keeps in-frame clones and lacks some. The table has about 150,000 clones, around 88% seen once; the top ten hold 1.7%. Source material: blood. The chain has TRBV7-9 and TRBJ2-3; TRBD2 matches 7 bases. This TCR derives from a man aged 18 to 29 in good health. CDR3 coding DNA: TGTGCCAGCAGCTTAGTACTAGCGACTAGCACAGATACGCAGTATTTT. Protein product: CASSLVLATSTDTQYF.